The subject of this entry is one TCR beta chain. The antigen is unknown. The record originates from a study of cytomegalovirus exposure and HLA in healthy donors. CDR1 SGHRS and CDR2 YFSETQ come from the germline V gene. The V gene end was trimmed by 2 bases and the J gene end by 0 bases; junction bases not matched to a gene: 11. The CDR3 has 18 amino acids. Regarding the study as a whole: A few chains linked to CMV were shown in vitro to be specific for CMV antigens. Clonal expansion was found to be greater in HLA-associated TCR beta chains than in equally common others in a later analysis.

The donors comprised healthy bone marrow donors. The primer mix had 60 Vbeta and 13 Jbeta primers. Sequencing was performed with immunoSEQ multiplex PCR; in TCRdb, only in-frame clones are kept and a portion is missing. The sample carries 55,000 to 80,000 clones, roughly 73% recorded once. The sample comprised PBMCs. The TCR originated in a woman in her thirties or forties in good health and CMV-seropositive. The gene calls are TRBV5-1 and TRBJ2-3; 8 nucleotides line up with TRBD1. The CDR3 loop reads CASSLGQGARASTDTQYF. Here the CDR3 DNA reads TGCGCCAGCAGCTTAGGGCAGGGGGCTAGGGCTAGCACAGATACGCAGTATTTT. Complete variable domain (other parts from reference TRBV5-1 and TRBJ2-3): KAGVTQTPRYLIKTRGQQVTLSCSPISGHRSVSWYQQTPGQGLQFLFEYFSETQRNKGNFPGRFSGRQFSNSRSEMNVSTLELGDSALYLCASSLGQGARASTDTQYFGPGTRLTVL.